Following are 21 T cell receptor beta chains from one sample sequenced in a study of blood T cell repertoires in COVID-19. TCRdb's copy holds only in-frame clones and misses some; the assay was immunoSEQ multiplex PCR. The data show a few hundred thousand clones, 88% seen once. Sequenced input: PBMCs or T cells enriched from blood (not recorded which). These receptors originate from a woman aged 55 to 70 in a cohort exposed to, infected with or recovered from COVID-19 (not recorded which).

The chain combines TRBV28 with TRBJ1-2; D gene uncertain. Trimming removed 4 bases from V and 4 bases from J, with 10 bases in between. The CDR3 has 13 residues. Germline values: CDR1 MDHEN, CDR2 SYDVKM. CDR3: CASSSLDSYGYTF. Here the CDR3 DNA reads TGTGCCAGCAGTTCCCTTGATAGCTATGGCTACACCTTC.

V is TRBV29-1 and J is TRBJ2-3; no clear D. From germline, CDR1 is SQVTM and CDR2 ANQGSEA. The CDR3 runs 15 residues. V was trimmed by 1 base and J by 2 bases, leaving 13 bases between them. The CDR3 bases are TGCAGCGTTGAAGGAAGTAGCAGAGACACAGATACGCAGTATTTT. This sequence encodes CSVEGSSRDTDTQYF.

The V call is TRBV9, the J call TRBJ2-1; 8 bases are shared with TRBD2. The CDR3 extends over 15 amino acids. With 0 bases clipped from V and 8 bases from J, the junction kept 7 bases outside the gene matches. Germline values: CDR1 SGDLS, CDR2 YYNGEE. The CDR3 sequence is CASSVARTSPHEQFF. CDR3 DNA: TGTGCCAGCAGCGTAGCCCGGACTAGCCCCCATGAGCAGTTCTTC. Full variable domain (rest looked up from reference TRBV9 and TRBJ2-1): DSGVTQTPKHLITATGQRVTLRCSPRSGDLSVYWYQQSLDQGLQFLIQYYNGEERAKGNILERFSAQQFPDLHSELNLSSLELGDSALYFCASSVARTSPHEQFFGPGTRLTVL.

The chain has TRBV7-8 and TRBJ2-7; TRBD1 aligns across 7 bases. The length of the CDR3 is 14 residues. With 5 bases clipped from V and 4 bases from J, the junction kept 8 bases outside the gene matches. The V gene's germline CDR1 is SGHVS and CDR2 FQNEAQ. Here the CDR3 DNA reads TGTGCCAGCAGCCGCGAAGGGGACAGATACGAGCAGTACTTC. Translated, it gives CASSREGDRYEQYF. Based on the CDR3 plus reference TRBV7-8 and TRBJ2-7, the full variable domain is GAGVSQSPRYKVAKRGQDVALRCDPISGHVSLFWYQQALGQGPEFLTYFQNEAQLDKSGLPSDRFFAERPEGSVSTLKIQRTQQEDSAVYLCASSREGDRYEQYFGPGTRLTVT.

CDR3 sequence (DNA): TGTGCCTGGAAGACAGGGGGCACAGATACGCAGTATTTT. Its translation: CAWKTGGTDTQYF. This chain links TRBV30 with TRBJ2-3; 8 bases agree with TRBD1. In germline, CDR1 is GTSNPN, CDR2 SVGIG (reference sequence). This CDR3 spans 13 amino acids. Trimming took 4 bases from V and 1 from J; bases not matched to a gene: 1.

CDR3 coding DNA: TGTGCCAGCAGCGTAGTAGATTCCTCCTACGAGCAGTACTTC. Its protein is CASSVVDSSYEQYF. The gene calls are TRBV9 and TRBJ2-7, with no clear D. The CDR3 is made up of 14 amino acids. The germline CDR1 and CDR2 sequences are SGDLS and YYNGEE. Trimming removed 0 bases from V and 0 bases from J, with 7 bases in between. The full variable domain, completed using reference TRBV9 and TRBJ2-7, is DSGVTQTPKHLITATGQRVTLRCSPRSGDLSVYWYQQSLDQGLQFLIQYYNGEERAKGNILERFSAQQFPDLHSELNLSSLELGDSALYFCASSVVDSSYEQYFGPGTRLTVT.

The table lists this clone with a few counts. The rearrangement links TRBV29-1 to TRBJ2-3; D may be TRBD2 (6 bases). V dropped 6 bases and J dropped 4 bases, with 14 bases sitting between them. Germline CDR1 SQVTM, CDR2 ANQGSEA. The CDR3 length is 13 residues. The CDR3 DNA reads TGCAGCGTGAAATCTGGAGGGCCAGATACGCAGTATTTT. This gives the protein CSVKSGGPDTQYF.

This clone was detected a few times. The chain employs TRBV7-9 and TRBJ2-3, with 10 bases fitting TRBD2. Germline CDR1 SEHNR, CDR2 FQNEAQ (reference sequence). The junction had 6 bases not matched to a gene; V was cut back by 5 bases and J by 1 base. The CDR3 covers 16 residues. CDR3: CASSPSLAGGTDTQYF. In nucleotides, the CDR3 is TGTGCCAGCAGCCCCTCGCTAGCGGGGGGCACAGATACGCAGTATTTT.

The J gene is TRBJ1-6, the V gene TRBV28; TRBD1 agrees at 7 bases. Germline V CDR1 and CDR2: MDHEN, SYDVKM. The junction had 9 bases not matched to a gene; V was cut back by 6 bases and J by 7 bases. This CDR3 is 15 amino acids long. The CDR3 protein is CASSPSTGQNSPLHF. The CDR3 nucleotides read TGTGCCAGCAGCCCATCGACAGGGCAAAATTCACCCCTCCACTTT.

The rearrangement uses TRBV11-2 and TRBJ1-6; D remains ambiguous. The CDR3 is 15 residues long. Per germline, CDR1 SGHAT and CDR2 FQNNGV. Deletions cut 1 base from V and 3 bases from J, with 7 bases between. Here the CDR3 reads CASSLGTVYNSPLHF. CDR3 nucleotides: TGTGCCAGCAGCTTAGGAACGGTCTATAATTCACCCCTCCACTTT.

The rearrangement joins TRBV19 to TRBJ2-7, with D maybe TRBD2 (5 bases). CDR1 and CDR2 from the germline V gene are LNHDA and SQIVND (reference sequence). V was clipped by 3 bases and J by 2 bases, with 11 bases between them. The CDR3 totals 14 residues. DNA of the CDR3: TGTGCCAGTAGTATGCGGACTTGGGCCTACGAGCAGTACTTC. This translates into CASSMRTWAYEQYF. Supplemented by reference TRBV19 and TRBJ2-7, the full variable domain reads DGGITQSPKYLFRKEGQNVTLSCEQNLNHDAMYWYRQDPGQGLRLIYYSQIVNDFQKGDIAEGYSVSREKKESFPLTVTSAQKNPTAFYLCASSMRTWAYEQYFGPGTRLTVT.

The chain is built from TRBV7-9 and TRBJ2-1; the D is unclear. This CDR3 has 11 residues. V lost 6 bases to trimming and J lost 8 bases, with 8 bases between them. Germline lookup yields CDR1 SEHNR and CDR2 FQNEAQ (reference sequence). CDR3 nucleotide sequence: TGTGCCAGCAGGCTTAGCTATGAGCAGTTCTTC. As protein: CASRLSYEQFF. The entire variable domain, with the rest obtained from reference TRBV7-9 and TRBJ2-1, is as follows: DTGVSQNPRHKITKRGQNVTFRCDPISEHNRLYWYRQTLGQGPEFLTYFQNEAQLEKSRLLSDRFSAERPKGSFSTLEIQRTEQGDSAMYLCASRLSYEQFFGPGTRLTVL.

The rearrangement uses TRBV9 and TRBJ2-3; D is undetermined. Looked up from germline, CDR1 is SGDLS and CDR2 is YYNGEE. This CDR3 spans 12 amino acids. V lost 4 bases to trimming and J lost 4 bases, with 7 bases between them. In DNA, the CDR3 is TGTGCCAGCAGCACAGCTCCAGATACGCAGTATTTT. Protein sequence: CASSTAPDTQYF.

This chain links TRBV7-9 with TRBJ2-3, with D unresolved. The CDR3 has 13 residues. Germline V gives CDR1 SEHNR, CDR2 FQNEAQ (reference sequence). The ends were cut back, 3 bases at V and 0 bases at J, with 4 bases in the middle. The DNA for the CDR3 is TGTGCCAGCAGCTTGGGCAGCACAGATACGCAGTATTTT. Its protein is CASSLGSTDTQYF. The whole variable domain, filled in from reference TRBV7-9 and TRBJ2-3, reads DTGVSQNPRHKITKRGQNVTFRCDPISEHNRLYWYRQTLGQGPEFLTYFQNEAQLEKSRLLSDRFSAERPKGSFSTLEIQRTEQGDSAMYLCASSLGSTDTQYFGPGTRLTVL.

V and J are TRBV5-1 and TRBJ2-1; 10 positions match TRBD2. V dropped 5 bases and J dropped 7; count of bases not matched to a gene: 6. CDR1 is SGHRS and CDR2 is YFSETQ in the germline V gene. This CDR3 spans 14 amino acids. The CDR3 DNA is TGCGCCAGCAGGCTGACTAGCGGGCCTAATGAGCAGTTCTTC. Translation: CASRLTSGPNEQFF.

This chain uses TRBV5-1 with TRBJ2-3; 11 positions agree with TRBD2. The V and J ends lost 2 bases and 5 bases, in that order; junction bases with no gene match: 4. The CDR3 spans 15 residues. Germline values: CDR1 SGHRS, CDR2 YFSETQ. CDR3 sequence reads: CASSFLAGGVDTQYF. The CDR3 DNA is TGCGCCAGCAGCTTTCTAGCGGGAGGTGTAGATACGCAGTATTTT.

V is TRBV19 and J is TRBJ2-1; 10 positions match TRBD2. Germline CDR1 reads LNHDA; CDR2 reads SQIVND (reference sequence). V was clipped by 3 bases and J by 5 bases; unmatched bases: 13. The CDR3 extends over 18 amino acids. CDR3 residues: CASSIRALAGSWNNEQFF. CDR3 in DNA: TGTGCCAGTAGTATTCGTGCACTAGCGGGAAGTTGGAACAATGAGCAGTTCTTC.

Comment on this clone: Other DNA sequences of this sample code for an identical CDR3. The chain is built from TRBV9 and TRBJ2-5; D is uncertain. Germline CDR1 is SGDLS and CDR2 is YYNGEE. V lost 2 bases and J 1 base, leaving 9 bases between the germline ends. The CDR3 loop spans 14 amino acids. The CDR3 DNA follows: TGTGCCAGCAGCGTTGGCCTTCTCCAAGAGACCCAGTACTTC. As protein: CASSVGLLQETQYF. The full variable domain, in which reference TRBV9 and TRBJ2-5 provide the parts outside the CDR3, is DSGVTQTPKHLITATGQRVTLRCSPRSGDLSVYWYQQSLDQGLQFLIQYYNGEERAKGNILERFSAQQFPDLHSELNLSSLELGDSALYFCASSVGLLQETQYFGPGTRLLVL.

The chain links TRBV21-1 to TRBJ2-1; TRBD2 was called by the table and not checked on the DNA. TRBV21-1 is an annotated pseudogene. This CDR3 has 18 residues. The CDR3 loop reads CASIVAVSGRVSYNEQFF. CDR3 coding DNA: TGTGCCAGCATCGTCGCCGTTAGCGGGAGGGTTTCCTACAATGAGCAGTTCTTC.

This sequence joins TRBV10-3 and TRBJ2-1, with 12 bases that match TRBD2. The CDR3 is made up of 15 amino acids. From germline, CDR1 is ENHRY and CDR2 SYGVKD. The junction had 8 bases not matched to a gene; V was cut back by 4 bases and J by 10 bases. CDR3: CAISATSGGVVEQFF. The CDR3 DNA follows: TGTGCCATCAGTGCGACTAGCGGGGGTGTTGTAGAGCAGTTCTTC.

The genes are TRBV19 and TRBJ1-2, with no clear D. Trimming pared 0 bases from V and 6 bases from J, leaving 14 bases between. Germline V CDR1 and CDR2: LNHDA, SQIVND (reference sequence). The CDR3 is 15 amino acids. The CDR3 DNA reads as TGTGCCAGTAGTATAGATTGGACTGGGGATAATGGCTACACCTTC. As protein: CASSIDWTGDNGYTF. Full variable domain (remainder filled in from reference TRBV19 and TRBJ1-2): DGGITQSPKYLFRKEGQNVTLSCEQNLNHDAMYWYRQDPGQGLRLIYYSQIVNDFQKGDIAEGYSVSREKKESFPLTVTSAQKNPTAFYLCASSIDWTGDNGYTFGSGTRLTVV.